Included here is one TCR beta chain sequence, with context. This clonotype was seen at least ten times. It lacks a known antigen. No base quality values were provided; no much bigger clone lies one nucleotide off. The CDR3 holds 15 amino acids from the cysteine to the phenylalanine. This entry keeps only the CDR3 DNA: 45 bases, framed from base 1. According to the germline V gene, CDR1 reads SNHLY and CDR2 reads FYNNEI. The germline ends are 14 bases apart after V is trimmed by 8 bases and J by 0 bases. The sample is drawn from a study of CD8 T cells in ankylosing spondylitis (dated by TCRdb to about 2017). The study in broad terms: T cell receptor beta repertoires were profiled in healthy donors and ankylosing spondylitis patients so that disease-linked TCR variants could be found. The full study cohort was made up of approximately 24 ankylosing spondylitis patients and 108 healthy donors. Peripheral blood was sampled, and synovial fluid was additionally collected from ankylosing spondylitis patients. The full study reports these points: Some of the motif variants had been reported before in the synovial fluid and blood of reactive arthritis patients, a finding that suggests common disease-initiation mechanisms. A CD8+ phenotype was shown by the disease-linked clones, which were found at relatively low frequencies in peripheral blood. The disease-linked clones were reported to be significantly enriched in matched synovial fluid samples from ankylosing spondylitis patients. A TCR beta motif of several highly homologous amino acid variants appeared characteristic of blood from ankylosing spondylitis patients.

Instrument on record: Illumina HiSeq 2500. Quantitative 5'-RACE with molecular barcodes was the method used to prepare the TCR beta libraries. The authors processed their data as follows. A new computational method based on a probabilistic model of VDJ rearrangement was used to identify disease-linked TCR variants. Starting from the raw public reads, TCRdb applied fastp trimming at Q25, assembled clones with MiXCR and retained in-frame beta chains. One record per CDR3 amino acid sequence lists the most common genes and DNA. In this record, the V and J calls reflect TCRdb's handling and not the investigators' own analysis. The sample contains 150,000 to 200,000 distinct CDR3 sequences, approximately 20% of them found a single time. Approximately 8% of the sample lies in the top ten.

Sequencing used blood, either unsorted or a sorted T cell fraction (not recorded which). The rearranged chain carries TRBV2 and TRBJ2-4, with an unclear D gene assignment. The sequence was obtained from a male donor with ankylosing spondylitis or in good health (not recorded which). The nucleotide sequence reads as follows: TGTGCCAGCCCTCGGGTAACGGAAGCCAAAAACATTCAGTACTTC. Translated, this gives CASPRVTEAKNIQYF.